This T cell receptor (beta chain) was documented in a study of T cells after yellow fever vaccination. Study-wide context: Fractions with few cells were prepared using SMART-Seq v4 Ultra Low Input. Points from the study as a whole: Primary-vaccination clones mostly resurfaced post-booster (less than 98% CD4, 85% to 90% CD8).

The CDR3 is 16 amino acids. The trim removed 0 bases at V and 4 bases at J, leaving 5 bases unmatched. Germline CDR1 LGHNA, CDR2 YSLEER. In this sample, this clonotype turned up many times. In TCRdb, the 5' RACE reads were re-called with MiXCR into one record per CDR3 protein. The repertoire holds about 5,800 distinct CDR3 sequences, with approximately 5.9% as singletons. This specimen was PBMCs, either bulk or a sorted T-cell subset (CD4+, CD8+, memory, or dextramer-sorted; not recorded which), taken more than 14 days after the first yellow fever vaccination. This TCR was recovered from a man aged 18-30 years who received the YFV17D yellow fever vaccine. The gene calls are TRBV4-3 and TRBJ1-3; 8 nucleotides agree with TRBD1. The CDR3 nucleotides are TGCGCCAGCAGCCAAGAAAGGACAGGGAGCGGAAACACCATATATTTT. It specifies CASSQERTGSGNTIYF.